This TCR beta chain emerged from a study of neoadjuvant anti-PD-1 for oral cavity cancer (dated by TCRdb to the early 2020s). Study-level background: Patients mostly received three to four biweekly doses of nivolumab at 3 mg/kg before curative-intent surgical resection. Patients without progression received a fourth nivolumab dose around day 43 and underwent definitive surgical resection on days 50-56. Under RECIST 1.1, patients with complete response, partial response or stable disease were classed as responders, and patients with progression were classed as non-responders. The parent correlative cohort had about 11 patients and a response rate of 33%.

Comment on this clone: Its antigen has not been determined. No base quality information exists; no much larger clone differs at one position.

Taken with the paper, the label for time point translates to: after neoadjuvant nivolumab, at surgical resection. Patients were newly diagnosed with stage II-IVA oral cavity squamous cell carcinoma and had received no prior systemic or radiation treatment. The cohort consisted of patients with HPV-negative, locally advanced oral cavity squamous cell carcinoma. No culture maintenance or expansion was done, as the peripheral blood mononuclear cells went straight to analysis. The samples were obtained from a longitudinal correlative study of a single-arm phase II trial testing neoadjuvant nivolumab in oral cavity squamous cell carcinoma. Subject-matched pre- and post-treatment PBMCs and tumors from three responders and three non-responders were subjected to genomic DNA-based TCRbeta sequencing. Peripheral blood mononuclear cells were collected once before nivolumab treatment and again after treatment, at the time of surgery. The Maxwell RSC DNA from Cells kit was used to extract genomic DNA from PBMCs.

For deep sequencing, PBMC libraries mostly used around 0.45 ug of input genomic DNA, with six replicates for each sample. Following the manufacturer's instructions, the team built TCRbeta libraries using the immunoSEQ hsTCRbeta kit. The finished libraries were brought together in one pool at approximately 3 nM, which was then read using an Illumina NovaSeq 6000 S4 flow cell. Turning to the authors' computational methods: The immunoSEQ Analyzer was used for raw data preprocessing and quality control. The analysis was restricted to productive rearrangements, with each unique CDR3 amino acid sequence defining a clonotype. Repertoire clonality was estimated as the Gini-Simpson index, which was calculated using the R package tcR. Gini indices were compared with Student's t test, and associations with tumor size change were assessed by Pearson correlation. TCRdb obtained this table from immuneACCESS and retained in-frame rearrangements with V and J assigned. These tables miss some clones; where compared with another copy, unresolved V genes account for less than half of the shortfall, and the remainder is unexplained. The DNA was the basis for D and trimming; V, J and clone size are from that table. Counted in this sample were roughly 13,000 clones; about 74% of them appeared once. In total, the top ten clones hold about 3% of the sample.

From its cysteine to its phenylalanine, the CDR3 spans 12 amino acids. Just the 36-base CDR3 DNA is kept, in frame starting at base 1. The junction shows trimming of 0 bases on V and 1 base on J, plus 1 base between the germline ends. The germline V gene supplies CDR1 SGHRS and CDR2 YFSETQ. Paper-wide results and their limitations: TCR analyses included only three patients per response group, and the authors called for larger cohorts for validation. A higher pretreatment blood Treg/Th17 ratio correlated with both higher pretreatment blood TCRbeta clonality and lower post-treatment tumor TCRbeta clonality. After neoadjuvant nivolumab, non-responders showed significantly higher T cell clonality (Gini index) in PBMCs than responders did.

The receptor's source is a person aged 35 to 85 with oral cavity squamous cell carcinoma. The sample here was PBMCs, taken after nivolumab (anti-PD-1) treatment. The chain employs TRBV5-1 and TRBJ2-5; confidence is insufficient to name the D gene. For the CDR3, the sequence is CASSLGQETQYF. The sequenced DNA is TGCGCCAGCAGCTTGGGCCAAGAGACCCAGTACTTC.